The 28 T cell receptor beta chains below were found in one sample sequenced in a study of cytomegalovirus exposure and HLA in healthy donors. The study ran its PCR with 60 Vbeta and 13 Jbeta primers. Assay used: immunoSEQ multiplex PCR; TCRdb lists only in-frame clones, some missing. The table records under 200,000 clones, about 73% of them present only once. The specimen was PBMCs. These receptors all come from a woman in her thirties or forties in good health and CMV-seronegative.

This CDR3 reads CASSSRGRSETQYF. In DNA, the CDR3 is TGTGCCAGCAGCTCGCGGGGCAGATCGGAGACCCAGTACTTC. V gene TRBV7-6 combines with J gene TRBJ2-5, with a possible D match to TRBD2 (6 bases). Germline V gene lookup returns CDR1 SGHVS and CDR2 FNYEAQ. The CDR3 loop spans 14 amino acids. V was shortened by 4 bases and J by 5 bases, with 14 bases between the two germline ends.

J is TRBJ2-7 and V is TRBV25-1, with TRBD1 matching over 10 bases. V trimming: 2 bases; J trimming: 3 bases; junction bases outside the gene matches: 4. CDR3 length: 15 amino acids. Germline CDR1 and CDR2: MGHDK and SYGVNS. CDR3 amino acids: CASSEPGTGDYEQYF. The CDR3 region has the DNA TGTGCCAGCAGTGAACCCGGGACAGGGGACTACGAGCAGTACTTC.

This sequence joins TRBV27 and TRBJ1-2; D is unclear. Germline V gene sequence: CDR1 MNHEY, CDR2 SMNVEV (reference sequence). Trimming took off 4 bases at V and 4 bases at J, with 19 bases between the two ends. This CDR3 is 16 amino acids long. CDR3 region: CASSSLMGGMAYGYTF. The CDR3 DNA follows: TGTGCCAGCAGTTCCCTGATGGGAGGGATGGCCTATGGCTACACCTTC.

The V call is TRBV4-2, the J call TRBJ2-3; D unclear. The CDR3 runs to 15 residues. The germline gives CDR1 LGHNA, CDR2 YNFKEQ. Trimming took off 0 bases at V and 6 bases at J, with 13 bases between the two ends. The CDR3 DNA reads TGTGCCAGCAGCCAAGAGGTTAGATTCGGTGATACGCAGTATTTT. Its protein is CASSQEVRFGDTQYF.

The chain recombines TRBV7-6 with TRBJ1-5, with TRBD1 identical over 7 bases. V shed 7 bases and J 7 bases; nucleotides not matched to a gene: 13. This CDR3 contains 15 residues. Looked up from germline, CDR1 is SGHVS and CDR2 is FNYEAQ. CDR3: CASTEATGAGQPQHF. In DNA, the CDR3 is TGTGCCAGCACCGAGGCCACAGGGGCTGGGCAGCCCCAGCATTTT. Filled out from reference TRBV7-6 and TRBJ1-5, the complete variable domain reads GAGVSQSPRYKVTKRGQDVALRCDPISGHVSLYWYRQALGQGPEFLTYFNYEAQQDKSGLPNDRFSAERPEGSISTLTIQRTEQRDSAMYRCASTEATGAGQPQHFGDGTRLSIL.

The chain recombines TRBV5-1 with TRBJ1-1, with a possible D match to TRBD1 (5 bases). V lost 4 bases to trimming and J lost 0 bases, with 19 bases between them. This CDR3 comprises 17 residues. Germline V CDR1 and CDR2: SGHRS, YFSETQ. The DNA for the CDR3 is TGCGCCAGCAGCCCTTCGCGCTCCCAGGGCTTGAACACTGAAGCTTTCTTT. Encoded protein: CASSPSRSQGLNTEAFF.

This clone was seen just once. The chain carries TRBV28 and TRBJ2-2; TRBD1 matches at 8 bases. The CDR3 has 14 amino acids. Looked up from germline, CDR1 is MDHEN and CDR2 is SYDVKM. J was trimmed by 2 bases and V by 6 bases; bases with no gene match: 2. The CDR3 DNA reads as TGTGCCAGCAGGGGACAGGCAAACACCGGGGAGCTGTTTTTT. It is translated as CASRGQANTGELFF.

This clone is a singleton in its sample. The rearrangement joins TRBV2 to TRBJ2-3; the match to TRBD1 covers 7 bases. The germline V gene has CDR1 SNHLY and CDR2 FYNNEI. This CDR3 is 13 amino acids long. The trim removed 8 bases at V and 0 bases at J, leaving 2 bases unmatched. The DNA for the CDR3 is TGTGCCAGCCGGGACAGAAGCACAGATACGCAGTATTTT. Translating gives CASRDRSTDTQYF.

This chain connects TRBV20-1 to TRBJ1-6; D unclear. Trimming shortened V by 6 bases and J by 7 bases, and 7 bases separated the two germline ends. This CDR3 has 11 residues. Germline lookup yields CDR1 DFQATT and CDR2 SNEGSKA (reference sequence). The CDR3 DNA follows: TGCAGTGCCGGGAGAAATTCACCCCTCCACTTT. It encodes CSAGRNSPLHF.

V gene TRBV5-1 combines with J gene TRBJ1-2; 8 bases match TRBD1. The CDR3 runs 17 residues. CDR1 is SGHRS and CDR2 is YFSETQ in the germline V gene. V shed 4 bases and J 4 bases; nucleotides not matched to a gene: 15. This chain's CDR3 is CASSVGGGTGMIYGYTF. CDR3 DNA sequence: TGCGCCAGCAGCGTTGGGGGGGGGACAGGAATGATCTATGGCTACACCTTC.

This clone was recorded once. This chain joins TRBV6-6 and TRBJ1-3; D is possibly TRBD1 (6 bases). V was trimmed by 6 bases and J by 10 bases, leaving 13 bases between them. The CDR3 has 12 amino acids. CDR1 MNHNY and CDR2 SVGAGI come from the germline V gene (reference sequence). The CDR3 region has the DNA TGTGCCAGCAGCCGCACAGGGTGGACCATATATTTT. It encodes CASSRTGWTIYF.

The chain employs TRBV15 and TRBJ1-2, with 7 bases identical to TRBD1. From germline, CDR1 is LNHNV and CDR2 YYDKDF (reference sequence). The CDR3 extends over 15 amino acids. J gave up 4 bases and V 3 bases, and 8 bases lay outside the gene matches. The CDR3 nucleotides are TGTGCCACCAGCAGGGCCCACGGGACAGCCTATGGCTACACCTTC. Translated: CATSRAHGTAYGYTF.

This clone came up once. The chain is built from TRBV5-1 and TRBJ1-1; possible D gene TRBD1, 6 bases. The ends were cut back, 4 bases at V and 0 bases at J, with 16 bases in the middle. The CDR3 runs 16 residues. The germline gives CDR1 SGHRS, CDR2 YFSETQ. CDR3 sequence: CASSARQVYMNTEAFF. The CDR3 coding sequence is TGCGCCAGCAGCGCCAGACAGGTTTACATGAACACTGAAGCTTTCTTT.

CDR3 loop: CASSPQGGPETQYF. DNA of the CDR3: TGCGCCAGCAGCCCACAGGGGGGGCCAGAGACCCAGTACTTC. The J gene is TRBJ2-5, the V gene TRBV4-1; perhaps TRBD1 as D (8 bases). CDR1 and CDR2 (germline): MGHRA, YSYEKL. V shed 4 bases and J shed 4 bases, with 13 bases lying between them. The CDR3 runs 14 residues.

The chain recombines TRBV5-5 with TRBJ2-3; weak D call: TRBD2 (7 bases). This CDR3 region has 15 residues. CDR1 and CDR2 from the germline V gene are SGHKS and YYEKEE (reference sequence). Trimming pared 4 bases from V and 6 bases from J, leaving 18 bases between. The CDR3, as DNA: TGTGCCAGCAGCCCAGGGGACTACCGCCGGGATACGCAGTATTTT. This encodes CASSPGDYRRDTQYF. Filled out from reference TRBV5-5 and TRBJ2-3, the complete variable domain reads DAGVTQSPTHLIKTRGQQVTLRCSPISGHKSVSWYQQVLGQGPQFIFQYYEKEERGRGNFPDRFSARQFPNYSSELNVNALLLGDSALYLCASSPGDYRRDTQYFGPGTRLTVL.

The chain couples TRBV6-1 to TRBJ2-3, with a tentative D call TRBD2 (5 bases). The CDR3 runs to 14 residues. Germline V gene sequence: CDR1 MNHNS, CDR2 SASEGT. The germline V and J ends were trimmed by 6 bases and 2 bases, with 12 bases remaining between them. The CDR3, as DNA: TGTGCCAGCAGGCGCGACGGACTCACAGATACGCAGTATTTT. Translating it yields CASRRDGLTDTQYF.

This clone was seen a handful of times. This chain uses TRBV7-9 with TRBJ1-2; 10 positions match TRBD1. Per the germline V gene, CDR1 is SEHNR and CDR2 is FQNEAQ (reference sequence). CDR3 size: 16 residues. V trimming: 5 bases; J trimming: 1 base; junction bases outside the gene matches: 7. CDR3 nucleotides: TGTGCCAGCAGCATCGGGACAGGGGAATTTAACTATGGCTACACCTTC. Encoded protein: CASSIGTGEFNYGYTF.

The V and J genes are TRBV10-3 and TRBJ2-5, with TRBD1 identical over 10 bases. CDR1 ENHRY and CDR2 SYGVKD come from the germline V gene. CDR3 length: 13 amino acids. Losses at the gene ends were 9 bases for V and 4 bases for J; bases not matched to a gene: 5. The CDR3 DNA is TGTGCCATGGCCCGGGACAGGGGAGAGACCCAGTACTTC. It translates to CAMARDRGETQYF.

J is TRBJ1-5 and V is TRBV2, with TRBD1 identical over 9 bases. Per the germline V gene, CDR1 is SNHLY and CDR2 is FYNNEI. The CDR3 runs to 15 residues. V trimming: 4 bases; J trimming: 6 bases; junction bases outside the gene matches: 7. The CDR3 protein is CASSGVQGAGQPQHF. The CDR3 DNA reads TGTGCCAGCAGTGGGGTACAGGGGGCGGGTCAGCCCCAGCATTTT.

J is TRBJ2-2 and V is TRBV14; the D is unclear. Trimming left V 4 bases short and J 3 bases short, with 9 bases between. CDR1 and CDR2 (germline): SGHDN, FVKESK. The CDR3 has 14 residues. This chain's CDR3 is CASSPRLYTGELFF. As DNA, the CDR3 is TGTGCCAGCAGCCCTAGACTGTACACCGGGGAGCTGTTTTTT. Drawing the rest from reference TRBV14 and TRBJ2-2, the complete variable domain is EAGVTQFPSHSVIEKGQTVTLRCDPISGHDNLYWYRRVMGKEIKFLLHFVKESKQDESGMPNNRFLAERTGGTYSTLKVQPAELEDSGVYFCASSPRLYTGELFFGEGSRLTVL.

The chain couples TRBV7-2 to TRBJ2-2; TRBD2 aligns across 8 bases. Germline-derived CDR1 and CDR2 are SGHTA and FQGNSA. V shed 1 base and J 8 bases; nucleotides not matched to a gene: 6. This CDR3 spans 15 amino acids. The CDR3 sequence is CASSLGAGVTGELFF. DNA for the CDR3: TGTGCCAGCAGCTTAGGAGCGGGGGTTACGGGGGAGCTGTTTTTT.

J is TRBJ2-3 and V is TRBV2; 7 bases map to TRBD2. CDR3 size: 13 residues. Germline lookup yields CDR1 SNHLY and CDR2 FYNNEI. Trimming removed 6 bases from V and 6 bases from J; junction bases left unmatched: 6. The CDR3 DNA sequence: TGTGCCAGCAGCAATATCGGGGGGGATACGCAGTATTTT. This sequence encodes CASSNIGGDTQYF.

The chain employs TRBV7-9 and TRBJ1-6; 7 bases map to TRBD1. The CDR3 spans 15 residues. The germline V gene has CDR1 SEHNR and CDR2 FQNEAQ (reference sequence). This CDR3 reads CAAEDRLGANSPLHF. In nucleotides, the CDR3 is TGTGCTGCGGAGGACAGGCTGGGGGCTAATTCACCCCTCCACTTT. The whole variable domain, filled in from reference TRBV7-9 and TRBJ1-6, reads DTGVSQNPRHKITKRGQNVTFRCDPISEHNRLYWYRQTLGQGPEFLTYFQNEAQLEKSRLLSDRFSAERPKGSFSTLEIQRTEQGDSAMYLCAAEDRLGANSPLHFGNGTRLTVT.

J is TRBJ1-2 and V is TRBV7-9; tentative D call: TRBD1 (5 bases). CDR1 is SEHNR and CDR2 is FQNEAQ in the germline V gene (reference sequence). The CDR3 contains 14 residues. The V end was cut by 7 bases, the J end by 3 bases, with 15 bases between. CDR3 nucleotides: TGTGCCAGCATCCCCGGTGGGGGGGACTATGGCTACACCTTC. Its translation is CASIPGGGDYGYTF. Variable domain in full (rest from reference TRBV7-9 and TRBJ1-2): DTGVSQNPRHKITKRGQNVTFRCDPISEHNRLYWYRQTLGQGPEFLTYFQNEAQLEKSRLLSDRFSAERPKGSFSTLEIQRTEQGDSAMYLCASIPGGGDYGYTFGSGTRLTVV.

The genes are TRBV27 and TRBJ1-6; weak D call: TRBD1 (6 bases). The germline CDR1 and CDR2 sequences are MNHEY and SMNVEV (reference sequence). V was clipped by 4 bases and J by 6 bases, with 25 bases between them. The CDR3 has 19 amino acids. CDR3 nucleotide sequence: TGTGCCAGCAGTTGGGGTCGGCAGGGGAAAGTTATGGGTAATTCACCCCTCCACTTT. Residues: CASSWGRQGKVMGNSPLHF.

This clone showed up just once. The J gene is TRBJ1-5, the V gene TRBV19; 10 bases match TRBD1. This CDR3 spans 19 amino acids. J gave up 0 bases and V 8 bases, and 16 bases lay outside the gene matches. Germline loops: CDR1 LNHDA, CDR2 SQIVND (reference sequence). CDR3 amino acids: CASRVSGTGDMYSNQPQHF. The CDR3 nucleotides read TGTGCCAGTCGGGTGTCTGGGACAGGGGACATGTATAGCAATCAGCCCCAGCATTTT. Variable domain in full (rest from reference TRBV19 and TRBJ1-5): DGGITQSPKYLFRKEGQNVTLSCEQNLNHDAMYWYRQDPGQGLRLIYYSQIVNDFQKGDIAEGYSVSREKKESFPLTVTSAQKNPTAFYLCASRVSGTGDMYSNQPQHFGDGTRLSIL.

This clone appeared once. V usage is TRBV7-7 and J usage is TRBJ2-3; D unclear. Germline CDR1 and CDR2: SSHAT and FNYEAQ (reference sequence). Trimming shortened V by 5 bases and J by 8 bases, and 5 bases separated the two germline ends. This CDR3 comprises 10 residues. In nucleotides, the CDR3 is TGTGCCAGCAGCCCTCGTACGCAGTATTTT. Translation: CASSPRTQYF.

The rearrangement joins TRBV19 to TRBJ1-5; 7 nucleotides agree with TRBD1. V lost 2 bases and J lost 2; bases outside the gene matches: 6. Germline CDR1 reads LNHDA; CDR2 reads SQIVND (reference sequence). The CDR3 consists of 16 residues. Written as DNA, the CDR3 is TGTGCCAGTAGTATAAGAGGGGGCGTCGGCAATCAGCCCCAGCATTTT. It is translated as CASSIRGGVGNQPQHF. The whole variable domain, remainder taken from reference TRBV19 and TRBJ1-5, is DGGITQSPKYLFRKEGQNVTLSCEQNLNHDAMYWYRQDPGQGLRLIYYSQIVNDFQKGDIAEGYSVSREKKESFPLTVTSAQKNPTAFYLCASSIRGGVGNQPQHFGDGTRLSIL.